These 29 T cell receptor beta chains share one sample of origin, sequenced in a study of T cell changes during pregnancy in multiple sclerosis. The assay was immunoSEQ multiplex PCR, and TCRdb's table has in-frame clones only and misses some. The sample has some 70,000 clones, around 90% seen once. The sequencing used peripheral blood, collected after pregnancy. These receptors originate from a female donor in good health, enrolled as a control in a pregnancy study.

The V gene is TRBV5-4, the J gene TRBJ2-2; D gene ambiguous. The CDR3 covers 14 residues. Germline loops: CDR1 SGHNT, CDR2 YYREEE (reference sequence). V was trimmed by 0 bases and J by 1 base, leaving 4 bases between them. CDR3 protein: CASSLGQNTGELFF. CDR3 nucleotides: TGTGCCAGCAGCTTGGGACAGAACACCGGGGAGCTGTTTTTT.

This chain uses TRBV6-4 with TRBJ1-2, with 10 bases fitting TRBD1. With V trimmed by 1 base and J by 2 bases, 10 bases remained unmatched. The germline V gene encodes CDR1 MRHNA and CDR2 SNTAGT. This CDR3 is 18 amino acids long. In DNA form, the CDR3 reads TGTGCCAGCAGTGACTGGACAGGGGGAGAATTAGGGAACTATGGCTACACCTTC. The encoded protein is CASSDWTGGELGNYGYTF.

This clone showed up just once. J is TRBJ1-1 and V is TRBV29-1, with 7 bases aligning to TRBD1. CDR1 and CDR2 (germline): SQVTM, ANQGSEA. With V trimmed by 7 bases and J by 8 bases, 13 bases remained unmatched. The CDR3 has 13 residues. The CDR3 loop reads CSGGDRGLSEAFF. The CDR3 DNA follows: TGCAGCGGTGGGGATAGGGGGCTTAGCGAAGCTTTCTTT.

The rearrangement links TRBV29-1 to TRBJ2-2; TRBD1 agrees at 8 bases. J was trimmed by 0 bases and V by 3 bases; bases with no gene match: 3. CDR3 length: 15 residues. The germline gives CDR1 SQVTM, CDR2 ANQGSEA. CDR3 in amino acids: CSVDGQGANTGELFF. The DNA for the CDR3 is TGCAGCGTTGACGGACAGGGCGCGAACACCGGGGAGCTGTTTTTT.

The chain combines TRBV19 with TRBJ2-7, with 10 bases aligning to TRBD2. V lost 6 bases and J lost 0; bases outside the gene matches: 11. The germline gives CDR1 LNHDA, CDR2 SQIVND (reference sequence). There are 17 residues in the CDR3. The CDR3 is CASSASSGGLSSYEQYF. For the CDR3, the DNA is TGTGCCAGTAGCGCATCTAGCGGGGGATTAAGCTCCTACGAGCAGTACTTC.

The chain links TRBV4-2 to TRBJ2-3; TRBD1 agrees at 7 bases. The CDR3 totals 14 residues. Germline V gene data show CDR1 as LGHNA and CDR2 as YNFKEQ. Trimming at V came to 5 bases and at J to 1 base, leaving 3 bases not matched to a gene. CDR3 in amino acids: CASSEGQRTDTQYF. The DNA of the CDR3 is TGTGCCAGCAGCGAGGGACAGCGCACAGATACGCAGTATTTT.

This sequence joins TRBV4-3 and TRBJ2-5, with 8 bases lining up with TRBD1. Germline-derived CDR1 and CDR2 are LGHNA and YSLEER. This CDR3 has 14 residues. J was trimmed by 4 bases and V by 4 bases; bases with no gene match: 5. The CDR3, as DNA: TGCGCCAGCAGCCGCCGTACAGGGGGAGAGACCCAGTACTTC. The encoded protein is CASSRRTGGETQYF.

This chain uses TRBV5-1 with TRBJ2-1; D unclear. This CDR3 comprises 16 residues. Trimming shortened V by 0 bases and J by 0 bases, and 10 bases separated the two germline ends. Germline assignment: CDR1 SGHRS and CDR2 YFSETQ. The CDR3 sequence: CASSLEAASSYNEQFF. The CDR3 DNA follows: TGCGCCAGCAGCTTGGAAGCTGCGAGCTCCTACAATGAGCAGTTCTTC.

The CDR3 bases are TGTGCCAGTAGTATGGCGGCAGGGTCAACCTACGAGCAGTACTTC. Protein sequence: CASSMAAGSTYEQYF. This chain joins TRBV19 and TRBJ2-7, with D possibly matching TRBD1 (5 bases). CDR1 and CDR2 from the germline V gene are LNHDA and SQIVND (reference sequence). The CDR3 runs 15 residues. V gave up 3 bases and J gave up 2 bases, with 14 bases separating them.

Remarks on this clone: Other DNA sequences within the sample encode an identical CDR3. J is TRBJ1-4 and V is TRBV18, with a possible D match to TRBD1 (6 bases). CDR1 and CDR2 from the germline V gene are KGHSH and LQKENI. Trimming removed 3 bases from V and 4 bases from J, with 9 bases in between. This CDR3 spans 14 amino acids. The CDR3 sequence: CASSPRGFNEKLFF. The CDR3 region has the DNA TGTGCCAGCTCACCCAGGGGATTTAATGAAAAACTGTTTTTT.

The chain carries TRBV4-1 and TRBJ1-4; no clear D. The CDR3 consists of 15 residues. V was trimmed by 7 bases and J by 5 bases, leaving 17 bases between them. Germline values: CDR1 MGHRA, CDR2 YSYEKL. The DNA for the CDR3 is TGCGCCAGCAACCAGGCACAGAATCAAAATGAAAAACTGTTTTTT. This translates into CASNQAQNQNEKLFF.

The chain joins TRBV6-1 to TRBJ2-5; 7 bases are a match to TRBD1. The ends lost 1 base at V and 5 bases at J; junction bases unmatched: 13. The CDR3 loop spans 17 amino acids. Germline CDR1 MNHNS, CDR2 SASEGT. Written as DNA, the CDR3 is TGTGCCAGCAGTGAAGTATTTACAGGGGCAAGGGGGGAGACCCAGTACTTC. This sequence encodes CASSEVFTGARGETQYF.

The chain uses TRBV15 and TRBJ2-2, with D tentatively TRBD2 (6 bases). The CDR3 is 15 residues long. Trimming pared 1 base from V and 0 bases from J, leaving 6 bases between. The germline gives CDR1 LNHNV, CDR2 YYDKDF (reference sequence). The CDR3 DNA sequence: TGTGCCACCAGCAGAGGACTAGCGAACACCGGGGAGCTGTTTTTT. Translating it yields CATSRGLANTGELFF.

The rearrangement uses TRBV7-6 and TRBJ2-1; TRBD2 is a possible D gene (6 bases). Germline V gene lookup returns CDR1 SGHVS and CDR2 FNYEAQ. Trimming pared 7 bases from V and 7 bases from J, leaving 17 bases between. The length of the CDR3 is 14 residues. The CDR3 spells CASTLGTGSNEQFF. Written as DNA, the CDR3 is TGTGCCAGCACCCTTGGGACTGGCAGTAATGAGCAGTTCTTC.

About this clone: Distinct nucleotide sequences in the sample also encode this CDR3. This rearrangement joins TRBV2 to TRBJ1-5, with D maybe TRBD1 (6 bases). CDR1 and CDR2 from the germline V gene are SNHLY and FYNNEI. The CDR3 sequence is 12 residues long. V was cut by 3 bases and J by 7 bases, with 7 bases left in between. The CDR3 protein is CASSDTGQPQHF. The CDR3, as DNA: TGTGCCAGCAGTGATACAGGGCAGCCCCAGCATTTT. The full variable domain, in which reference TRBV2 and TRBJ1-5 provide the parts outside the CDR3, is EPEVTQTPSHQVTQMGQEVILRCVPISNHLYFYWYRQILGQKVEFLVSFYNNEISEKSEIFDDQFSVERPDGSNFTLKIRSTKLEDSAMYFCASSDTGQPQHFGDGTRLSIL.

The rearrangement joins TRBV4-3 to TRBJ2-1; 7 positions match TRBD2. Germline V gives CDR1 LGHNA, CDR2 YSLEER. The V segment lost 0 bases and the J segment 8 bases; nucleotides outside the gene matches: 7. The length of the CDR3 is 15 residues. CDR3: CASSQDFQAGDEQFF. CDR3 sequence (DNA): TGCGCCAGCAGCCAAGATTTCCAGGCGGGGGATGAGCAGTTCTTC.

The V call is TRBV14, the J call TRBJ1-1, with 9 positions matching TRBD1. Germline CDR1 reads SGHDN; CDR2 reads FVKESK. CDR3 size: 13 residues. The J segment lost 7 bases and the V segment lost 4 bases, leaving 4 bases of the junction unmatched. The CDR3 spells CASSLGTGLEAFF. In DNA, the CDR3 is TGTGCCAGCAGCCTTGGGACAGGGCTTGAAGCTTTCTTT.

The V gene is TRBV5-1, the J gene TRBJ2-3; 7 bases line up with TRBD2. The CDR3 spans 15 residues. Looked up from germline, CDR1 is SGHRS and CDR2 is YFSETQ. With 0 bases clipped from V and 4 bases from J, the junction kept 5 bases outside the gene matches. Here the CDR3 reads CASSLASGVADTQYF. DNA for the CDR3: TGCGCCAGCAGCTTGGCCAGCGGGGTCGCAGATACGCAGTATTTT.

This chain links TRBV10-3 with TRBJ2-2, with a tentative D call TRBD1 (6 bases). Trimming removed 7 bases at V and 7 bases at J, with 10 bases between. CDR1 is ENHRY, CDR2 SYGVKD, per germline. This CDR3 spans 12 amino acids. CDR3 nucleotides: TGTGCCATCACAGGGGTTGTCGGGGAGCTGTTTTTT. Encoded protein: CAITGVVGELFF.

The J gene is TRBJ1-5, the V gene TRBV6-6; TRBD1 agrees at 8 bases. J lost 6 bases, V lost 6 bases, and 7 bases had no gene match. CDR1 and CDR2 from the germline V gene are MNHNY and SVGAGI (reference sequence). This CDR3 contains 14 residues. CDR3 residues: CASRKDRAGQPQHF. Written as DNA, the CDR3 is TGTGCCAGCAGAAAGGACAGGGCGGGTCAGCCCCAGCATTTT.

The rearrangement links TRBV7-9 to TRBJ1-1, with D hard to call. Germline V gene lookup returns CDR1 SEHNR and CDR2 FQNEAQ (reference sequence). V was pared by 5 bases and J by 7 bases, with 8 bases between. The CDR3 runs to 11 residues. The CDR3 DNA sequence: TGTGCCAGCAGCCTTCAACTTGAAGCTTTCTTT. Translated: CASSLQLEAFF.

This chain uses TRBV10-1 with TRBJ2-5, with 8 bases identical to TRBD1. V trimming: 4 bases; J trimming: 2 bases; junction bases outside the gene matches: 3. The CDR3 spans 14 residues. In germline, CDR1 is WNHNN, CDR2 SYGVQD (reference sequence). As DNA, the CDR3 is TGCGCCAGCAGTGGGGGGACAGGACAAGAGACCCAGTACTTC. It yields the protein CASSGGTGQETQYF.

Regarding this clone: This sample also contains other DNA sequences that code for the same CDR3. The chain joins TRBV5-1 to TRBJ2-2; unclear D gene. The germline gives CDR1 SGHRS, CDR2 YFSETQ. V lost 0 bases and J 3 bases, leaving 6 bases between the germline ends. This CDR3 is built from 14 residues. The CDR3 sequence is CASSLGQYTGELFF. CDR3 nucleotides: TGCGCCAGCAGCTTGGGTCAGTACACCGGGGAGCTGTTTTTT.

The chain is built from TRBV15 and TRBJ2-5, with 9 bases lining up with TRBD1. The CDR3 has 13 amino acids. Germline CDR1 is LNHNV and CDR2 is YYDKDF (reference sequence). The junction had 5 bases not matched to a gene; V was cut back by 8 bases and J by 4 bases. Here the CDR3 DNA reads TGTGCCACCGGGACAGGGTTTTTAGAGACCCAGTACTTC. Protein: CATGTGFLETQYF.

The chain joins TRBV30 to TRBJ2-7, with D perhaps matching TRBD1 (5 bases). Deletions cut 2 bases from V and 2 bases from J, with 13 bases between. Germline-derived CDR1 and CDR2 are GTSNPN and SVGIG (reference sequence). This CDR3 contains 14 residues. The CDR3 region has the DNA TGTGCCTGGAGTCCCCCAGGGCAAGCCTACGAGCAGTACTTC. Translating gives CAWSPPGQAYEQYF.

The V gene is TRBV10-3, the J gene TRBJ2-3, with 12 bases that match TRBD2. Germline CDR1 is ENHRY and CDR2 is SYGVKD. V lost 6 bases to trimming and J lost 0 bases; unmatched junction nucleotides: 10. The CDR3 has 18 residues. The CDR3 DNA is TGTGCCATCAGCGAGAGACTAGCGGGGGATGCTAGCACAGATACGCAGTATTTT. As protein: CAISERLAGDASTDTQYF.

The V and J genes are TRBV5-1 and TRBJ2-3; a weak D match, TRBD1 (5 bases). In germline, CDR1 is SGHRS, CDR2 YFSETQ. Trimming shortened V by 0 bases and J by 4 bases, and 24 bases separated the two germline ends. This CDR3 comprises 19 residues. CDR3 region: CASSLAAPMARVVADTQYF. CDR3 in DNA: TGCGCCAGCAGCTTGGCCGCGCCAATGGCCAGGGTGGTCGCAGATACGCAGTATTTT.

This chain joins TRBV25-1 and TRBJ2-2; 8 bases are a match to TRBD2. V dropped 3 bases and J dropped 5; count of bases not matched to a gene: 8. CDR3 length: 16 amino acids. Per the germline V gene, CDR1 is MGHDK and CDR2 is SYGVNS. The CDR3 here is CASSDLGGVLTGELFF. The CDR3 bases are TGTGCCAGCAGTGACCTCGGGGGGGTCCTTACCGGGGAGCTGTTTTTT.

The chain employs TRBV6-5 and TRBJ1-2; TRBD1 agrees at 8 bases. Germline-derived CDR1 and CDR2 are MNHEY and SVGAGI. The CDR3 spans 16 residues. V was pared by 0 bases and J by 5 bases, with 8 bases of the junction left unmatched. CDR3 residues: CASSYSFGQGEYGYTF. For the CDR3, the DNA is TGTGCCAGCAGTTACTCTTTTGGACAGGGAGAATATGGCTACACCTTC.